Listed here are 30 T cell receptor beta chains from one sample, sequenced in a study of blood T cell repertoires in COVID-19. Profiling relied on immunoSEQ multiplex PCR, and the TCRdb table lists in-frame clones only, not all of them. The table shows a few hundred thousand clones, with 86% occurring only once. Sequenced sample: peripheral blood. The origin of the receptors is a woman in her thirties with active or convalescent COVID-19.

The chain carries TRBV5-1 and TRBJ1-2; 10 nucleotides agree with TRBD1. Germline V gene sequence: CDR1 SGHRS, CDR2 YFSETQ. Trimming took 4 bases from V and 10 from J; bases not matched to a gene: 10. CDR3 length: 14 amino acids. CDR3 nucleotides: TGCGCCAGCAGCGAACAATGGACAGGGGGGGACTACACCTTC. Protein: CASSEQWTGGDYTF.

This chain uses TRBV4-2 with TRBJ1-4; weak D call: TRBD1 (5 bases). The CDR3 loop spans 14 amino acids. CDR1 and CDR2 (germline): LGHNA, YNFKEQ. V shed 5 bases and J shed 5 bases, with 12 bases lying between them. In DNA, the CDR3 is TGTGCCAGCAGCTTCAGGGATAGGAATGAAAAACTGTTTTTT. Translation: CASSFRDRNEKLFF.

The sample holds one count of this clone. The gene calls are TRBV12-5 and TRBJ1-1; tentatively, D is TRBD1 (5 bases). Germline V lookup: CDR1 LGHNT, CDR2 FRNRAP. With 2 bases removed from V and 10 bases from J, the gap between germline ends came to 11 bases. The CDR3 consists of 12 residues. The CDR3 DNA follows: TGTGCTAGTGGTTTGAATGGCAGGGCAGCTTTCTTT. This gives the protein CASGLNGRAAFF.

CDR3 bases: TGTGCCAGCAGGCCCCCCTTGGAGAACCAGCCCCAGCATTTT. Translating it yields CASRPPLENQPQHF. The chain joins TRBV28 to TRBJ1-5; no clear D. V lost 6 bases and J lost 7, with 16 bases in between. The germline V gene has CDR1 MDHEN and CDR2 SYDVKM. The CDR3 runs 14 residues.

The chain links TRBV7-2 to TRBJ2-5; D uncertain. The CDR3 has 13 residues. V lost 4 bases and J 4 bases, leaving 10 bases between the germline ends. CDR1 is SGHTA, CDR2 FQGNSA, per germline. The CDR3 sequence: CASSSVRGETQYF. For the CDR3, the DNA is TGTGCCAGCAGCTCGGTTAGAGGAGAGACCCAGTACTTC.

The gene calls are TRBV30 and TRBJ1-5; D might be TRBD1 (6 bases). Germline assignment: CDR1 GTSNPN and CDR2 SVGIG (reference sequence). There are 13 residues in the CDR3. Deletions cut 4 bases from V and 4 bases from J, with 11 bases between. DNA for the CDR3: TGTGCCTGGAACACAGGGATTAATCAGCCCCAGCATTTT. Translated, it gives CAWNTGINQPQHF. Looking up the rest from reference TRBV30 and TRBJ1-5 gives the full variable domain: SQTIHQWPATLVQPVGSPLSLECTVEGTSNPNLYWYRQAAGRGLQLLFYSVGIGQISSEVPQNLSASRPQDRQFILSSKKLLLSDSGFYLCAWNTGINQPQHFGDGTRLSIL.

The chain is built from TRBV5-5 and TRBJ1-2; TRBD1 matches 9 bases. Per the germline V gene, CDR1 is SGHKS and CDR2 is YYEKEE (reference sequence). V shed 4 bases, J shed 8 bases, and the junction held 12 bases outside the gene matches. The CDR3 runs to 15 residues. CDR3 sequence (DNA): TGTGCCAGCAGCCCGGTTCCCACAGGGGGCTGGGGCTACACCTTC. Its translation is CASSPVPTGGWGYTF.

This clone appeared a single time. CDR3 in amino acids: CASSEMDRGTGELFF. CDR3 bases: TGTGCCAGCAGTGAGATGGACAGGGGTACCGGGGAGCTGTTTTTT. This chain uses TRBV6-2 or TRBV6-3 with TRBJ2-2; 9 bases agree with TRBD1. This CDR3 spans 15 amino acids. J gave up 5 bases and V 5 bases, and 6 bases lay outside the gene matches. Germline values: CDR1 MNHEY, CDR2 SVGEGT.

This clone came up a few times. The chain has TRBV6-2 or TRBV6-3 and TRBJ1-6; 9 bases align to TRBD1. From germline, CDR1 is MNHEY and CDR2 SVGEGT. With 2 bases clipped from V and 6 bases from J, the junction kept 5 bases outside the gene matches. The CDR3 consists of 16 residues. CDR3 region: CASSYTEDRGNSPLHF. The CDR3, as DNA: TGTGCCAGCAGTTACACAGAGGACAGGGGTAATTCACCCCTCCACTTT.

The chain employs TRBV15 and TRBJ1-1; no firm D call. This CDR3 has 14 residues. The V gene's germline CDR1 is LNHNV and CDR2 YYDKDF (reference sequence). V was clipped by 3 bases and J by 1 base, with 9 bases between them. DNA for the CDR3: TGTGCCACCAGCAGCGGGGTGGCGAACACTGAAGCTTTCTTT. This encodes CATSSGVANTEAFF.

The chain recombines TRBV19 with TRBJ1-6; 8 bases align to TRBD1. This CDR3 spans 16 amino acids. Trimming removed 3 bases from V and 10 bases from J; junction bases left unmatched: 11. CDR1 is LNHDA and CDR2 is SQIVND in the germline V gene (reference sequence). The DNA of the CDR3 is TGTGCCAGTAGTATCGGGTCGACAGGGGTTTTATCACCCCTCCACTTT. Translating it yields CASSIGSTGVLSPLHF.

V is TRBV7-9 and J is TRBJ1-3, with D unresolved. CDR1 and CDR2 (germline): SEHNR, FQNEAQ (reference sequence). Trimming pared 4 bases from V and 4 bases from J, leaving 8 bases between. This CDR3 region has 13 residues. CDR3 region: CASSSNEGNTIYF. CDR3 nucleotide sequence: TGTGCCAGCAGCTCCAACGAGGGAAACACCATATATTTT.

The chain is built from TRBV10-3 and TRBJ1-3; 7 bases agree with TRBD1. CDR3 length: 14 amino acids. The germline V gene has CDR1 ENHRY and CDR2 SYGVKD. The junction had 5 bases not matched to a gene; V was cut back by 6 bases and J by 3 bases. The CDR3 DNA is TGTGCCATCAGGGAGGGGGCTGGTGGAAACACCATATATTTT. This encodes CAIREGAGGNTIYF.

The chain carries TRBV30 and TRBJ1-1; TRBD1 is a possible D gene (6 bases). Germline values: CDR1 GTSNPN, CDR2 SVGIG (reference sequence). This CDR3 comprises 15 residues. V was shortened by 0 bases and J by 4 bases, with 15 bases between the two germline ends. CDR3 coding DNA: TGTGCCTGGAGTGTACGGGGGGCGCAGACCACTGAAGCTTTCTTT. As protein: CAWSVRGAQTTEAFF.

The table lists this clone with a count of one. The rearrangement links TRBV10-3 to TRBJ1-4; maybe TRBD1 (5 bases). CDR1 and CDR2 (germline): ENHRY, SYGVKD. The CDR3 consists of 13 residues. V was trimmed by 6 bases and J by 5 bases, leaving 10 bases between them. CDR3 amino acids: CAISVDRNEKLFF. CDR3 bases: TGTGCCATCAGCGTAGACAGAAATGAAAAACTGTTTTTT.

The chain uses TRBV4-2 and TRBJ2-7, with 9 bases matching TRBD1. From germline, CDR1 is LGHNA and CDR2 YNFKEQ. The J segment lost 6 bases and the V segment lost 5 bases, leaving 11 bases of the junction unmatched. The CDR3 contains 15 residues. CDR3 DNA: TGTGCCAGCAGCTTCGGGACAGGGAGACGCGGCGAGCAGTACTTC. This translates into CASSFGTGRRGEQYF.

This clone was picked up a small number of times. The chain carries TRBV10-2 and TRBJ1-1, with D possibly TRBD1 on 6 matching bases. The germline V gene has CDR1 WSHSY and CDR2 SAAADI. V was trimmed by 1 base and J by 8 bases, leaving 17 bases between them. The CDR3 extends over 15 amino acids. CDR3 nucleotide sequence: TGCGCCAGCAGTGAGTTCCGGACAGTCATTACAGAAGCTTTCTTT. It codes for CASSEFRTVITEAFF.

The J gene is TRBJ2-7, the V gene TRBV18; D may be TRBD1 (5 bases). Trimming removed 2 bases from V and 3 bases from J, with 5 bases in between. The germline V gene has CDR1 KGHSH and CDR2 LQKENI. There are 12 residues in the CDR3. CDR3 loop: CASSPDSYEQYF. The CDR3 nucleotides read TGTGCCAGCTCACCAGACAGCTACGAGCAGTACTTC.

V is TRBV9 and J is TRBJ1-3; TRBD1 agrees at 7 bases. CDR1 is SGDLS, CDR2 YYNGEE, per germline. The V and J ends lost 4 bases and 4 bases, in that order; junction bases with no gene match: 8. This CDR3 comprises 15 residues. This chain's CDR3 is CASSPPTGPGNTIYF. The CDR3 bases are TGTGCCAGCAGCCCTCCGACAGGGCCCGGAAACACCATATATTTT.

CDR3 coding DNA: TGTGCCACCAGCGAGGGACAGAACAGGGTCCAAGAGACCCAGTACTTC. It codes for CATSEGQNRVQETQYF. The chain employs TRBV15 and TRBJ2-5; 7 positions match TRBD1. There are 16 residues in the CDR3. Per germline, CDR1 LNHNV and CDR2 YYDKDF (reference sequence). Trimming at V came to 5 bases and at J to 1 base, leaving 10 bases not matched to a gene.

The chain employs TRBV11-3 and TRBJ2-1, with 12 bases lining up with TRBD2. The CDR3 contains 15 residues. Looked up from germline, CDR1 is SGHNT and CDR2 is YENEEA. V dropped 4 bases and J dropped 7; count of bases not matched to a gene: 5. CDR3 sequence: CASSSGLAGTNEQFF. The CDR3 coding sequence is TGTGCCAGCAGCTCAGGACTAGCGGGGACAAATGAGCAGTTCTTC. The entire variable domain, with the rest obtained from reference TRBV11-3 and TRBJ2-1, is as follows: EAGVVQSPRYKIIEKKQPVAFWCNPISGHNTLYWYLQNLGQGPELLIRYENEEAVDDSQLPKDRFSAERLKGVDSTLKIQPAELGDSAVYLCASSSGLAGTNEQFFGPGTRLTVL.

This chain connects TRBV5-1 to TRBJ1-1; 12 nucleotides match TRBD1. Germline CDR1 is SGHRS and CDR2 is YFSETQ. This CDR3 has 16 amino acids. V lost 3 bases and J lost 7; bases outside the gene matches: 10. The CDR3 DNA is TGCGCCAGCAGCTCCCCGGGACAGGGGGCGACCTATGAAGCTTTCTTT. Residues: CASSSPGQGATYEAFF. Together with reference TRBV5-1 and TRBJ1-1, the CDR3 gives the full variable domain: KAGVTQTPRYLIKTRGQQVTLSCSPISGHRSVSWYQQTPGQGLQFLFEYFSETQRNKGNFPGRFSGRQFSNSRSEMNVSTLELGDSALYLCASSSPGQGATYEAFFGQGTRLTVV.

The CDR3 region has the DNA TGTGCCAGCAGCGAGAGGTCTAGCGGGTGGTTGGGGGATACGCAGTATTTT. It yields the protein CASSERSSGWLGDTQYF. The V gene is TRBV9, the J gene TRBJ2-3; 8 nucleotides line up with TRBD2. The germline gives CDR1 SGDLS, CDR2 YYNGEE. V shed 3 bases and J 6 bases; nucleotides not matched to a gene: 15. The CDR3 is 17 amino acids.

This clone was counted once. The chain recombines TRBV28 with TRBJ1-5; tentatively, D is TRBD1 (5 bases). Germline V gene sequence: CDR1 MDHEN, CDR2 SYDVKM. The germline V and J ends were trimmed by 3 bases and 3 bases, with 12 bases remaining between them. The CDR3 is made up of 15 amino acids. CDR3 amino acids: CASSFRQGYNQPQHF. CDR3 coding DNA: TGTGCCAGCAGTTTCCGGCAGGGTTACAATCAGCCCCAGCATTTT.

This chain joins TRBV6-2 or TRBV6-3 and TRBJ2-3, with 7 bases identical to TRBD2. Germline V gene sequence: CDR1 MNHEY, CDR2 SVGEGT. Germline trimming cut 2 bases from V and 2 bases from J; bases unmatched to any gene: 19. The CDR3 contains 20 residues. In DNA, the CDR3 is TGTGCCAGCAGTTACCCCCCCCTCGGGGGGAGGCGCCCCGTCACAGATACGCAGTATTTT. Its translation is CASSYPPLGGRRPVTDTQYF.

This clone was picked up a small number of times. The V and J genes are TRBV7-3 and TRBJ2-3; perhaps TRBD2 as D (6 bases). V lost 4 bases to trimming and J lost 8 bases, with 13 bases between them. Germline CDR1 is SGHTA and CDR2 is FQGTGA. The CDR3 has 13 amino acids. CDR3 sequence: CASSSSGVGTQYF. DNA for the CDR3: TGTGCCAGCAGCTCCTCGGGAGTAGGTACGCAGTATTTT.

J is TRBJ1-1 and V is TRBV28; D not resolved. Germline V gene data show CDR1 as MDHEN and CDR2 as SYDVKM. The CDR3 contains 14 residues. V was trimmed by 6 bases and J by 3 bases, leaving 14 bases between them. CDR3 in DNA: TGTGCCAGCAGAAGAAGGAGGGCTCACACTGAAGCTTTCTTT. This gives the protein CASRRRRAHTEAFF.

V is TRBV6-2 or TRBV6-3 and J is TRBJ1-2; possibly TRBD1 for D (6 bases). Germline CDR1 and CDR2: MNHEY and SVGEGT. Trimming pared 2 bases from V and 2 bases from J, leaving 9 bases between. The CDR3 is made up of 14 amino acids. For the CDR3, the DNA is TGTGCCAGCAGTTACAACAGGGAGAACTATGGCTACACCTTC. Translating it yields CASSYNRENYGYTF.

The CDR3 sequence: CASSLDGGRGTDTQYF. In DNA form, the CDR3 reads TGTGCCAGCAGTTTAGACGGGGGGCGCGGCACAGATACGCAGTATTTT. V is TRBV27 and J is TRBJ2-3; possible D gene TRBD2, 7 bases. The CDR3 runs 16 residues. Germline loops: CDR1 MNHEY, CDR2 SMNVEV (reference sequence). The V gene lost 2 bases and the J gene lost 1 base, with 13 bases spanning the gap.

This clone has more than one count but fewer than ten. One junction end does not reproduce the germline sequence, and a read error may be involved. The chain carries TRBV5-1 and TRBJ1-2; TRBD1 aligns across 8 bases. Germline V gene data show CDR1 as SGHRS and CDR2 as YFSETQ. The CDR3 sequence is 14 residues long. DNA for the CDR3: TGCGCCAGCAGCACGAATCCGGGACAGGCTTCATGGGCCTTC. Translating gives CASSTNPGQASWAF.